Listed below are T cell receptor beta chains from one sample, sequenced in a study of synovial regulatory T cells in juvenile arthritis. The data were produced by immunoSEQ multiplex PCR, yet TCRdb's version contains in-frame clones alone and is incomplete. Its listing shows more than 9,500 clones. The sample was Treg cells from blood. The source is a donor between 2 and 29 years old with juvenile idiopathic arthritis. Each CDR3 is given with its conserved first and last residue.

j_call | v_call | cdr3_aa
TRBJ2-7 | TRBV6-1 | CASSQIRAGEQYF
TRBJ1-5 | TRBV4-1 | CASSLRGLDNQPQHF
TRBJ1-4 | TRBV19 | CASSNGVVGPRDEKLFF
TRBJ1-4 | TRBV9 | CASSVSQATNEKLFF
TRBJ1-4 | TRBV6-5 | CASSYWQGNEKLFF
TRBJ2-7 | TRBV6-6 | CASSSGTLDSYEQYF
TRBJ2-7 | TRBV9 | CASSVGFGAAYEQYF
TRBJ2-7 | TRBV6-1 | CASSGPRPFEQYF
TRBJ2-1 | TRBV10-2 | CASSDAHPSYNEQFF
TRBJ1-6 | TRBV27 | CASSSKTGSPNSPLHF
TRBJ2-2 | TRBV2 | CASSHRDYQTGELFF
TRBJ2-7 | TRBV5-3 | CARSLAGGPSYEQYF
TRBJ2-2 | TRBV4-1 | CASSQDSFGASGGGELFF
TRBJ2-7 | TRBV25-1 | CASSEGGNEQYF
TRBJ1-4 | TRBV5-1 | CASSLGPDEKLFF
TRBJ2-7 | TRBV5-1 | CASSLGPTGDEQYF